The T cell receptor beta chain described here comes from a study of blood T cell repertoires in COVID-19. Overall study context: Sites across the United States, Italy and Spain contributed samples from acute and convalescent COVID-19. Nucleic acid was either cDNA or gDNA, and it came from T cells, B-cell-depleted T cells, or PBMCs.

The CDR3 covers 15 residues. Germline V CDR1 and CDR2: SGHRS, YFSETQ. The V and J ends lost 6 bases and 2 bases respectively, with 17 bases between them. Under the authors' procedure: It was from reference gene primer amplification that nucleated cell counts were estimated. Clones were sequenced by immunoSEQ multiplex PCR, and TCRdb holds only the in-frame ones, with some missing. V and J calls plus clone size are reproduced from that table; the DNA served to infer D and trimming. The table includes about 670,000 clones, around 89% detected once. What was sequenced was peripheral blood. This receptor was taken from a woman between 18 and 30 years old with acute or convalescent COVID-19. The chain uses TRBV5-1 and TRBJ1-1; perhaps TRBD1 as D (5 bases). CDR3 nucleotides: TGCGCCAGCACCCTGGCCCAGGGTCGAAACACTGAAGCTTTCTTT. Translated, it gives CASTLAQGRNTEAFF.